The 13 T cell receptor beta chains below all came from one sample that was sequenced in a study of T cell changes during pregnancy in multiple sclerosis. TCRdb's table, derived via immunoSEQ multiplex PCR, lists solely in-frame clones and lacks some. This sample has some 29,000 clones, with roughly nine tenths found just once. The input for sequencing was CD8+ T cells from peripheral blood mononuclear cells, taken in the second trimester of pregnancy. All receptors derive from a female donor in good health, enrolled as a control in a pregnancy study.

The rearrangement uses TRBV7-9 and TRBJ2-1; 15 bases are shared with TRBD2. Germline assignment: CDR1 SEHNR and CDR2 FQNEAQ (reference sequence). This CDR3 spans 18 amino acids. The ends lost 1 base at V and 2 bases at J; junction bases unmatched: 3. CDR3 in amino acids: CASSLGTSGGAAYNEQFF. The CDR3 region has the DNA TGTGCCAGCAGCTTAGGGACTAGCGGGGGGGCTGCCTACAATGAGCAGTTCTTC.

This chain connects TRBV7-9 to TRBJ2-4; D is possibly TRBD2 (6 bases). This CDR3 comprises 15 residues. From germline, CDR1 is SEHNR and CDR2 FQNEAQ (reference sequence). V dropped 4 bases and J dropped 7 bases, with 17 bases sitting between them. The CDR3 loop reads CASSSTGGPGNIQYF. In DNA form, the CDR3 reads TGTGCCAGCAGCTCAACAGGAGGGCCGGGGAACATTCAGTACTTC.

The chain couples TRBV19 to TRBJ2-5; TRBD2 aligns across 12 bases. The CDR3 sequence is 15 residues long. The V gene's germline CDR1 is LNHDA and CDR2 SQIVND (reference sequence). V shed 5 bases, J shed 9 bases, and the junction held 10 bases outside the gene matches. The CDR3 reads CASSVAGTSGSSQYF. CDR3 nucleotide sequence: TGTGCCAGTAGTGTCGCCGGGACTAGCGGGTCCTCCCAGTACTTC.

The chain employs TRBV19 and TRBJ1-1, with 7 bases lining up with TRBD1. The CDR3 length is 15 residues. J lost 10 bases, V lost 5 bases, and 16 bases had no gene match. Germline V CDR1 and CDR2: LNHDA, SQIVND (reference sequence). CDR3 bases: TGTGCCAGTAGTGACTACAGGGGTACTCCATTGGGAGCTTTCTTT. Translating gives CASSDYRGTPLGAFF.

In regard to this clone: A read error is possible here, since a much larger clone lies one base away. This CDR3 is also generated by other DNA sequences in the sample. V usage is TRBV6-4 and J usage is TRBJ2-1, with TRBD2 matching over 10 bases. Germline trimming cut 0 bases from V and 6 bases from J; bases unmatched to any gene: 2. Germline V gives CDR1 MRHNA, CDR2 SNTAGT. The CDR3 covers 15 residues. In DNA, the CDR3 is TGTGCCAGCAGTGACTCGAGCGGGGGGGCCAATGAGCAGTTCTTC. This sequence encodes CASSDSSGGANEQFF.

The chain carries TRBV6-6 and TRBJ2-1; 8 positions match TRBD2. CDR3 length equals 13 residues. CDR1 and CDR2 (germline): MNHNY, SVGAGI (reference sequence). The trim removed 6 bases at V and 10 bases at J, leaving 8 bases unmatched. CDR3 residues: CASSQTGGREQFF. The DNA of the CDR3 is TGTGCCAGCAGCCAGACGGGGGGGCGCGAGCAGTTCTTC.

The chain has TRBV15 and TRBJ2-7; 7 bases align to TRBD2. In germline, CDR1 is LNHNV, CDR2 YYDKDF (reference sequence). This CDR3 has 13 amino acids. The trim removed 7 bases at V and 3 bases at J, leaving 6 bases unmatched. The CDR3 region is CATTSGDYYEQYF. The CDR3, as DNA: TGTGCCACCACTTCCGGGGACTACTACGAGCAGTACTTC.

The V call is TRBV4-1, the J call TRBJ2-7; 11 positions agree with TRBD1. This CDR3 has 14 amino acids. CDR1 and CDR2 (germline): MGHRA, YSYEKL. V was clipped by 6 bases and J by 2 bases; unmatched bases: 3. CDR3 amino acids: CASSTGQGAYEQYF. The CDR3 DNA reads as TGCGCCAGCAGTACGGGACAGGGGGCCTACGAGCAGTACTTC.

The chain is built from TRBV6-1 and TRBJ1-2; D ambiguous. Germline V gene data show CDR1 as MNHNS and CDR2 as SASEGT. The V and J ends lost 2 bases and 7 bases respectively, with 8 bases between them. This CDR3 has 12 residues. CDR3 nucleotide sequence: TGTGCCAGCAGTGAACAGGTCGCTGGCTACACCTTC. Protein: CASSEQVAGYTF.

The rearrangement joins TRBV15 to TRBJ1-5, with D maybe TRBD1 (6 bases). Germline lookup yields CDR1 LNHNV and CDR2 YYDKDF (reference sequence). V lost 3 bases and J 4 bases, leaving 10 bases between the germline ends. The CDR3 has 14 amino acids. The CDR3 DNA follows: TGTGCCACCAGCAGCGGTACAGGGAATCAGCCCCAGCATTTT. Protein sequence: CATSSGTGNQPQHF.

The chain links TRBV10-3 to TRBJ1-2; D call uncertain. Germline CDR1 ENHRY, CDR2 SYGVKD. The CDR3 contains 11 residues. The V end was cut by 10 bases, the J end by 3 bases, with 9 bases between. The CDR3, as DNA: TGTGCCAGCACCCCGGACTATGGCTACACCTTC. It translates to CASTPDYGYTF.

CDR3 sequence (DNA): TGTGCCAGCAGCCTGGGGACAGATGAAGCTTTCTTT. Residues: CASSLGTDEAFF. V usage is TRBV7-8 and J usage is TRBJ1-1; TRBD1 matches 7 bases. Germline V CDR1 and CDR2: SGHVS, FQNEAQ. Losses at the gene ends were 5 bases for V and 7 bases for J; bases not matched to a gene: 4. This CDR3 comprises 12 residues.

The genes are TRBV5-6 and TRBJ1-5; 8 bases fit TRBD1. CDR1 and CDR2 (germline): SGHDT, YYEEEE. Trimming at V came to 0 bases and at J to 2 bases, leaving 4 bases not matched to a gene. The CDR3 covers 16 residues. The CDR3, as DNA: TGTGCCAGCAGCTTGGGGGAACAGGGGGGCAATCAGCCCCAGCATTTT. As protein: CASSLGEQGGNQPQHF.